Listed here are 20 T cell receptor beta chains from one sample, sequenced in a study of neoadjuvant anti-PD-1 for oral cavity cancer. The time point denotes: after neoadjuvant nivolumab, at surgical resection. Sequencing was performed with immunoSEQ multiplex PCR; in TCRdb, only in-frame clones are kept and a portion is missing. The sample records 14,000 to 15,000 clones, under 40% being singletons. The specimen comprised tumor tissue, sampled after nivolumab (anti-PD-1) treatment. The receptors shown here come from a person between 40 and 79 years old with oral cavity squamous cell carcinoma.

The chain joins TRBV9 to TRBJ2-1, with 8 bases identical to TRBD1. The length of the CDR3 is 16 residues. Looked up from germline, CDR1 is SGDLS and CDR2 is YYNGEE. Trimming removed 4 bases from V and 0 bases from J; junction bases left unmatched: 6. The CDR3 sequence is CASSSQGARSYNEQFF. CDR3 bases: TGTGCCAGCAGCTCCCAGGGGGCGCGCTCCTACAATGAGCAGTTCTTC. The variable domain in full, completed from reference TRBV9 and TRBJ2-1, reads DSGVTQTPKHLITATGQRVTLRCSPRSGDLSVYWYQQSLDQGLQFLIQYYNGEERAKGNILERFSAQQFPDLHSELNLSSLELGDSALYFCASSSQGARSYNEQFFGPGTRLTVL.

The genes are TRBV5-1 and TRBJ1-2; 8 positions agree with TRBD1. The J segment lost 3 bases and the V segment lost 4 bases, leaving 5 bases of the junction unmatched. The CDR3 extends over 14 amino acids. From germline, CDR1 is SGHRS and CDR2 YFSETQ. The DNA for the CDR3 is TGCGCCAGCAGCCAGACAGGGGAGCACTATGGCTACACCTTC. Protein product: CASSQTGEHYGYTF.

The V gene is TRBV6-1, the J gene TRBJ1-2; 9 bases agree with TRBD1. V was pared by 2 bases and J by 4 bases, with 2 bases of the junction left unmatched. This CDR3 is 14 amino acids long. CDR1 is MNHNS and CDR2 is SASEGT in the germline V gene. This CDR3 is CASSETGGPYGYTF. The CDR3 DNA follows: TGTGCCAGCAGTGAAACAGGGGGCCCCTATGGCTACACCTTC.

The chain links TRBV9 to TRBJ2-2; 12 nucleotides match TRBD2. The CDR3 runs 16 residues. In germline, CDR1 is SGDLS, CDR2 YYNGEE. V gave up 4 bases and J gave up 5 bases; unmatched junction bases: 6. The CDR3 spells CASSPSGGASTGELFF. CDR3 sequence (DNA): TGTGCCAGCAGCCCTAGCGGGGGGGCGTCAACCGGGGAGCTGTTTTTT.

The chain employs TRBV5-1 and TRBJ2-5, with 7 bases lining up with TRBD1. CDR1 SGHRS and CDR2 YFSETQ come from the germline V gene. After removal of 3 bases from V and 1 base from J, the junction contained 3 bases not matched to a gene. The CDR3 consists of 14 residues. The CDR3 spells CASSSGTAQETQYF. Here the CDR3 DNA reads TGCGCCAGCAGCTCCGGGACAGCCCAAGAGACCCAGTACTTC.

J is TRBJ2-5 and V is TRBV18; D perhaps matches TRBD2 (5 bases). The CDR3 is 13 amino acids. V lost 6 bases to trimming and J lost 5 bases, with 13 bases between them. Germline CDR1 reads KGHSH; CDR2 reads LQKENI. The CDR3 is CASSPGFGETQYF. The CDR3 nucleotides are TGTGCCAGCTCCCCGGGGTTTGGGGAGACCCAGTACTTC.

This clone was observed a few times. The chain recombines TRBV20-1 with TRBJ2-7; unclear D gene. The CDR3 sequence is 11 residues long. Trimming stripped 5 bases from V and 1 base from J, with 6 bases between. Germline V gives CDR1 DFQATT, CDR2 SNEGSKA (reference sequence). Here the CDR3 reads CSAARSYEQYF. Here the CDR3 DNA reads TGCAGTGCTGCCAGATCCTACGAGCAGTACTTC.

V and J are TRBV25-1 and TRBJ1-1, with a possible D match to TRBD1 (5 bases). Between the trimmed V and J ends, which lost 1 base and 3 bases, there was a span of 18 bases. There are 17 residues in the CDR3. Germline CDR1 and CDR2: MGHDK and SYGVNS. CDR3 DNA sequence: TGTGCCAGCAGTGAATTGTCAGGGCCGAACGTATACACTGAAGCTTTCTTT. Its protein product is CASSELSGPNVYTEAFF.

This clone occurred a few times. The chain uses TRBV4-2 and TRBJ1-5; TRBD1 matches 7 bases. Germline trimming cut 0 bases from V and 3 bases from J; bases unmatched to any gene: 2. The CDR3 has 15 amino acids. Germline V lookup: CDR1 LGHNA, CDR2 YNFKEQ. CDR3 protein: CASSQEQGHNQPQHF. CDR3 nucleotide sequence: TGTGCCAGCAGCCAAGAACAGGGGCACAATCAGCCCCAGCATTTT.

This clone was seen only a few times. V and J are TRBV6-6 and TRBJ1-2; 7 nucleotides match TRBD1. V trimming: 6 bases; J trimming: 4 bases; junction bases outside the gene matches: 11. CDR3 size: 15 residues. The germline gives CDR1 MNHNY, CDR2 SVGAGI (reference sequence). The CDR3 loop is CASSSGQDKAYGYTF. The CDR3 nucleotides read TGTGCCAGCAGCTCTGGACAGGATAAGGCCTATGGCTACACCTTC.

The rearrangement joins TRBV11-2 to TRBJ1-6; TRBD1 matches 7 bases. CDR1 is SGHAT and CDR2 is FQNNGV in the germline V gene. The CDR3 spans 15 residues. V trimming: 2 bases; J trimming: 3 bases; junction bases outside the gene matches: 1. CDR3 DNA: TGTGCCAGCAGCTTATGGACAGGCTATAATTCACCCCTCCACTTT. Translated, it gives CASSLWTGYNSPLHF.

The chain employs TRBV6-1 and TRBJ2-5; 7 positions match TRBD2. This CDR3 is 15 amino acids long. The V gene end was trimmed by 1 base and the J gene end by 2 bases; junction bases not matched to a gene: 4. Germline CDR1 reads MNHNS; CDR2 reads SASEGT. Here the CDR3 DNA reads TGTGCCAGCAGTGAAGGGGGACTAACACAAGAGACCCAGTACTTC. Translation: CASSEGGLTQETQYF.

This chain joins TRBV7-6 and TRBJ2-7; either TRBD1 or TRBD2 may fit D (6 bases each). Germline V gene data show CDR1 as SGHVS and CDR2 as FNYEAQ. Trimming pared 7 bases from V and 2 bases from J, leaving 15 bases between. The CDR3 is 14 amino acids. The CDR3 protein is CASISGGGTYEQYF. The CDR3 DNA reads as TGTGCCAGCATTAGTGGAGGGGGTACCTACGAGCAGTACTTC.

This clone was found many times. The CDR3 loop reads CASSLLAGGQGDTQYF. The CDR3 region has the DNA TGCGCCAGCAGCTTGCTAGCGGGGGGGCAGGGAGATACGCAGTATTTT. The chain joins TRBV5-1 to TRBJ2-3, with 12 bases identical to TRBD2. V lost 1 base to trimming and J lost 5 bases; unmatched junction nucleotides: 5. Germline values: CDR1 SGHRS, CDR2 YFSETQ. This CDR3 has 16 residues.

This clone was detected only once. This rearrangement joins TRBV4-3 to TRBJ1-1, with D possibly TRBD1 on 5 matching bases. The germline V gene has CDR1 LGHNA and CDR2 YSLEER. The CDR3 length is 15 residues. Trimming stripped 0 bases from V and 0 bases from J, with 8 bases between. CDR3 DNA sequence: TGCGCCAGCAGCCAAGAAGACAGAGTGAACACTGAAGCTTTCTTT. It codes for CASSQEDRVNTEAFF.

In its sample, this clone was seen a few times. The chain joins TRBV27 to TRBJ1-4; D unresolved. Trimming took 6 bases from V and 0 from J, leaving 8 bases between them. This CDR3 contains 14 residues. The germline gives CDR1 MNHEY, CDR2 SMNVEV (reference sequence). CDR3 bases: TGTGCCAGCAGACTACATGCAACTAATGAAAAACTGTTTTTT. Its translation is CASRLHATNEKLFF.

This clone came up many times. The chain recombines TRBV6-5 with TRBJ1-2, with D possibly matching TRBD1 (6 bases). Germline V gene data show CDR1 as MNHEY and CDR2 as SVGAGI. This CDR3 contains 12 residues. V was shortened by 8 bases and J by 7 bases, with 14 bases between the two germline ends. The CDR3 protein is CASFSTGAGYTF. The CDR3 DNA is TGTGCCAGCTTCTCGACAGGTGCTGGCTACACCTTC.

This chain links TRBV12-5 with TRBJ1-1, with 7 positions matching TRBD1. The germline gives CDR1 LGHNT, CDR2 FRNRAP. V gave up 1 base and J gave up 7 bases; unmatched junction bases: 6. The CDR3 is 14 amino acids. In nucleotides, the CDR3 is TGTGCTAGTGGTTTGGCTACAGGGGACCTTGAAGCTTTCTTT. Translation gives CASGLATGDLEAFF.

This clone was recorded only once. The chain employs TRBV15 and TRBJ2-5; D remains unclear. The CDR3 totals 12 residues. V was cut by 0 bases and J by 2 bases, with 1 base left in between. Looked up from germline, CDR1 is LNHNV and CDR2 is YYDKDF (reference sequence). The CDR3 loop is CATSRDQETQYF. The CDR3 nucleotides are TGTGCCACCAGCAGAGATCAAGAGACCCAGTACTTC.

This clone qualifies as medium-sized. V usage is TRBV7-9 and J usage is TRBJ1-4; 10 bases are a match to TRBD1. This CDR3 is built from 14 residues. J was trimmed by 8 bases and V by 5 bases; bases with no gene match: 5. Per the germline V gene, CDR1 is SEHNR and CDR2 is FQNEAQ (reference sequence). The CDR3 reads CASSPGQGVEKLFF. The DNA of the CDR3 is TGTGCCAGCAGCCCAGGACAGGGGGTGGAAAAACTGTTTTTT.